A selection of T cell receptor beta chains follows, all from one sample in a study of blood T cell repertoires in COVID-19. Some clones are missing from TCRdb's copy, which holds only in-frame ones; the method was immunoSEQ multiplex PCR. The sample records 150,000 to 200,000 clones, almost 85% being singletons. Sequenced material: PBMCs or T cells enriched from blood (not recorded which). These receptors all stem from a man aged 50 to 59 who had recovered from COVID-19. CDR3s include the opening cysteine and the closing phenylalanine or tryptophan.

>TRBV6-1
CASSEDRGTPQHF
>TRBV6-5
CASILAGGRTGELFF
>TRBV6-4
CASSDGWQGADTGELFF
>TRBV5-8
CASSYGRGNLAQPQHF
>TRBV19
CASSYGQVSTTNEKLFF
>TRBV30
CAWSTGGQETQYF
>TRBV6-4
CASSDQGGEALFF
>TRBV27
CASSTGRGDTQYF
>TRBV9
CASSAGLLAYEQYF
>TRBV7-2
CASSQLPGNIQYF
>TRBV7-9
CASSLDLAGGPRETQYF
>TRBV6-5
CASSPGGINDGYTF
>TRBV19
CASSTRDRTYEQFF
>TRBV2
CASSFGGAQETQYF
>TRBV11-2
CASTPGQGYMKDGGEAFF
>TRBV6-4
CASSPNGGSYEQYF
>TRBV27
CASSLRQFTDTQYF
>TRBV9
CASSVGSSGSRYNEQFF
>TRBV29-1
CSVLDTVTEAFF
>TRBV5-1
CASSGWTSGSTDTQYF